One sample yielded the 17 T cell receptor beta chains listed below, sequenced in a study of read filtering for tumor transcriptome and immune sequencing. Molecular barcoded adaptors covering alpha/delta and beta/gamma chains were used on 400 ng RNA. MiXCR, run by TCRdb on the reads, gives a single entry per CDR3 protein. This table has tens of thousands of distinct CDR3 sequences, 20% to 25% appearing once. Sequencing was carried out using a population of CD138-negative cells sorted from bone marrow. These receptors were taken from a donor aged 40 or older with multiple myeloma.

The sample holds many counts of this clonotype. V usage is TRBV5-1 and J usage is TRBJ1-1; a weak D match, TRBD1 (6 bases). Per germline, CDR1 SGHRS and CDR2 YFSETQ. The CDR3 length is 14 residues. V was cut by 3 bases and J by 4 bases, with 13 bases left in between. This CDR3 reads CASSSYRAPTEAFF. DNA of the CDR3: TGCGCCAGCAGCTCATACAGGGCGCCCACTGAAGCTTTCTTT.

This clonotype was counted only a few times. DNA of the CDR3: TGTGCCAGCAGCTATGGGGGGGCGGTAGCCAAAAACATTCAGTACTTC. Translation: CASSYGGAVAKNIQYF. The rearrangement links TRBV28 to TRBJ2-4; the D gene is possibly TRBD2 (7 bases). Germline lookup yields CDR1 MDHEN and CDR2 SYDVKM. V was cut by 6 bases and J by 0 bases, with 15 bases left in between. CDR3 size: 16 residues.

Concerning this clonotype itself: This may be a read error: a much more frequent sequence differs by one nucleotide. V is TRBV4-2 and J is TRBJ2-1, with D possibly being TRBD2 (6 bases). V lost 4 bases and J 9 bases, leaving 16 bases between the germline ends. The CDR3 is 14 amino acids. Germline V gene lookup returns CDR1 LGHNA and CDR2 YNFKEQ. The chain's CDR3 is CASSRSGSGLEQFF. The DNA for the CDR3 is TGTGCCAGCAGCCGGTCAGGGAGCGGGCTTGAGCAGTTCTTC.

Concerning this clonotype: At one of its ends the junction is not consistent with the germline gene, which may arise from a read error. The CDR3 region is CASSLGAGGGGEAYF. The CDR3 nucleotides read TGTGCCAGCAGCTTAGGAGCTGGCGGGGGAGGTGAAGCTTACTTT. The J gene is TRBJ1-1, the V gene TRBV7-6; D perhaps matches TRBD1 (5 bases). Germline V gene lookup returns CDR1 SGHVS and CDR2 FNYEAQ. This CDR3 spans 15 amino acids.

Ten or more counts support this clonotype. V and J are TRBV5-1 and TRBJ2-7; the match to TRBD2 covers 10 bases. The length of the CDR3 is 14 residues. Germline V CDR1 and CDR2: SGHRS, YFSETQ. The trim removed 7 bases at V and 6 bases at J, leaving 10 bases unmatched. The CDR3 sequence is CASGTGTSAIEQYF. CDR3 in DNA: TGCGCCAGCGGAACCGGGACTAGCGCTATCGAGCAGTACTTC.

In its sample, this clonotype was seen many times. CDR3 amino acids: CASSEPNRGDQPQHF. As DNA, the CDR3 is TGTGCCAGCAGTGAACCCAACAGGGGGGATCAGCCCCAGCATTTT. The chain links TRBV2 to TRBJ1-5, with 8 bases fitting TRBD1. The CDR3 is made up of 15 amino acids. From germline, CDR1 is SNHLY and CDR2 FYNNEI. V shed 2 bases, J shed 5 bases, and the junction held 5 bases outside the gene matches.

This clonotype has ten or more counts. The rearrangement links TRBV7-9 to TRBJ2-3, with a weak D call TRBD1 (6 bases). The CDR3 totals 14 residues. Germline V lookup: CDR1 SEHNR, CDR2 FQNEAQ (reference sequence). V was cut by 5 bases and J by 2 bases, with 11 bases left in between. CDR3 amino acids: CASSRDTYTDTQYF. CDR3 bases: TGTGCCAGCAGCCGGGACACTTACACAGATACGCAGTATTTT.

There are a few counts of this clonotype. The CDR3 protein is CASSLRDGAAEQYF. The DNA for the CDR3 is TGCGCCAGCAGCCTCCGAGACGGGGCCGCCGAGCAGTACTTC. This chain connects TRBV5-1 to TRBJ2-7, with D possibly being TRBD1 or TRBD2 (5 bases each). Deletions cut 4 bases from V and 6 bases from J, with 17 bases between. This CDR3 region has 14 residues. Germline V lookup: CDR1 SGHRS, CDR2 YFSETQ.

The sample holds many counts of this clonotype. The rearrangement joins TRBV7-9 to TRBJ2-2; TRBD1 matches 7 bases. Germline-derived CDR1 and CDR2 are SEHNR and FQNEAQ (reference sequence). The junction had 8 bases not matched to a gene; V was cut back by 5 bases and J by 5 bases. The CDR3 length is 15 residues. CDR3 sequence: CASSVDRAGTGELFF. CDR3 DNA sequence: TGTGCCAGCAGCGTCGACAGGGCGGGTACCGGGGAGCTGTTTTTT.

This clonotype was picked up many times. The gene calls are TRBV5-1 and TRBJ1-1; the D is unclear. V lost 0 bases to trimming and J lost 0 bases, with 12 bases between them. This CDR3 is built from 16 residues. The germline gives CDR1 SGHRS, CDR2 YFSETQ. The CDR3 loop is CASSLAGFRVNTEAFF. The CDR3 DNA sequence: TGCGCCAGCAGCTTGGCGGGCTTTAGGGTGAACACTGAAGCTTTCTTT.

This clonotype showed up just once. This may come from a read error, since a much larger clone is one base off. Here the CDR3 reads CSVVVSMYTQYF. The CDR3 DNA is TGCAGCGTTGTGGTGTCTATGTATACGCAGTATTTT. The chain recombines TRBV29-1 with TRBJ2-3; D remains ambiguous. Germline lookup yields CDR1 SQVTM and CDR2 ANQGSEA. This CDR3 is 12 amino acids long. The V gene lost 4 bases and the J gene lost 7 bases, with 12 bases spanning the gap.

This clonotype was observed many times. The chain couples TRBV9 to TRBJ2-3; D not certain. Germline V gene data show CDR1 as SGDLS and CDR2 as YYNGEE. The CDR3 is made up of 12 amino acids. V dropped 4 bases and J dropped 7 bases, with 10 bases sitting between them. The CDR3 is CASSNPPNTQYF. The CDR3 bases are TGTGCCAGCAGCAATCCTCCCAATACGCAGTATTTT.

This clonotype occurred many times. V and J are TRBV19 and TRBJ2-1; perhaps TRBD2 as D (5 bases). The germline V gene has CDR1 LNHDA and CDR2 SQIVND (reference sequence). Trimming took off 5 bases at V and 10 bases at J, with 9 bases between the two ends. The CDR3 spans 11 residues. The DNA of the CDR3 is TGTGCCAGTAGTGCATCGGGGGAGCAGTTCTTC. Its protein product is CASSASGEQFF.

This clonotype was observed many times. The chain joins TRBV5-1 to TRBJ1-4; D may be TRBD1 (6 bases). Trimming took off 4 bases at V and 4 bases at J, with 11 bases between the two ends. CDR1 and CDR2 (germline): SGHRS, YFSETQ. This CDR3 has 14 residues. Here the CDR3 reads CASSRDTFNEKLFF. The DNA for the CDR3 is TGCGCCAGCAGCAGGGACACCTTTAATGAAAAACTGTTTTTT.

The gene calls are TRBV7-9 and TRBJ2-3, with D possibly being TRBD2 (5 bases). Germline V gene data show CDR1 as SEHNR and CDR2 as FQNEAQ (reference sequence). V was pared by 6 bases and J by 6 bases, with 13 bases between. The CDR3 extends over 13 amino acids. The CDR3 DNA sequence: TGTGCCAGCAGTTCGGGGTCAGTGGATACGCAGTATTTT. It yields the protein CASSSGSVDTQYF. The whole variable domain, remainder taken from reference TRBV7-9 and TRBJ2-3, is DTGVSQNPRHKITKRGQNVTFRCDPISEHNRLYWYRQTLGQGPEFLTYFQNEAQLEKSRLLSDRFSAERPKGSFSTLEIQRTEQGDSAMYLCASSSGSVDTQYFGPGTRLTVL.

The chain employs TRBV28 and TRBJ1-1; no clear D gene. The CDR3 has 15 residues. Germline values: CDR1 MDHEN, CDR2 SYDVKM. Trimming pared 5 bases from V and 0 bases from J, leaving 13 bases between. CDR3 region: CASSPPCGMNTEAFF. The CDR3 bases are TGTGCCAGCAGTCCCCCCTGCGGCATGAACACTGAAGCTTTCTTT.

For this clonotype: This may be a read error: a much more frequent sequence differs by one nucleotide. This is likely a read error, given that the CDR3 carries no conserved phenylalanine or tryptophan at its end. V is TRBV3-1 and J is TRBJ1-5, with D perhaps matching TRBD1 (5 bases). There are 12 residues in the CDR3. Germline values: CDR1 LGHDT, CDR2 YNNKEL (reference sequence). Trimming pared 5 bases from V and 6 bases from J, leaving 8 bases between. This chain's CDR3 is CASSTGLQPQHL. The CDR3 nucleotides are TGTGCCAGCAGCACGGGACTTCAGCCCCAGCATCTT.